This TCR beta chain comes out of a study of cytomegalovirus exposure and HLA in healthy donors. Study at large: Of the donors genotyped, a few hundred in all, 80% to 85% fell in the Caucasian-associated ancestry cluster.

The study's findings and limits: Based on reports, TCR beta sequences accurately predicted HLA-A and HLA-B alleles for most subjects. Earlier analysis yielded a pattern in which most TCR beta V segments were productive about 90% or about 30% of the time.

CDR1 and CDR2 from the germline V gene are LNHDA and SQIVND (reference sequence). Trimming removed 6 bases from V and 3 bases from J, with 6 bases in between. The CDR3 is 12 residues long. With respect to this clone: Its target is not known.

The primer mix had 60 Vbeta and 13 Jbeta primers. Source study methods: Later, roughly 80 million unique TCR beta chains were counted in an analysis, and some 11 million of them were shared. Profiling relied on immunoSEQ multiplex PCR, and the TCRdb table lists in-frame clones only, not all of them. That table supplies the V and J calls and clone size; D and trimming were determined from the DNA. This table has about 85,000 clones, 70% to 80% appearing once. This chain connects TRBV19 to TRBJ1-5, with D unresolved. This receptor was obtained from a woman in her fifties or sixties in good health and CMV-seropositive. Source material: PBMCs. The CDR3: CASSRDNQPQHF. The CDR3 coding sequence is TGTGCCAGTAGCCGGGACAATCAGCCCCAGCATTTT.